This TCR beta chain was recorded in a study of blood T cell repertoires in COVID-19. Produced via immunoSEQ multiplex PCR; TCRdb's table is partial and in-frame only. The repertoire includes about 350,000 clones, over 70% of them detected once, and about 6% sits in the top ten. The CDR3 is 17 residues long. CDR1 is KGHDR and CDR2 is SFDVKD in the germline V gene. V lost 2 bases and J lost 6, with 19 bases in between. This sequence was found in a woman between 50 and 59 years old with COVID-19, enrolled during active disease. This chain links TRBV24-1 with TRBJ2-1; D might be TRBD1 (5 bases). The specimen was peripheral blood. The CDR3 bases are TGTGCCACCAGTGATTCAGGGTCTAGAAAAGGGGCCAATGAGCAGTTCTTC. Encoded protein: CATSDSGSRKGANEQFF.